The clone carrying this T cell receptor beta chain was counted ten times or more. TCRdb re-called the RT-PCR reads through MiXCR, storing one row per CDR3 protein. Among almost 700,000 distinct CDR3 sequences listed, approximately 15% were seen once. The V gene's germline CDR1 is SQVTM and CDR2 ANQGSEA. This CDR3 region has 16 residues. Trimming took 0 bases from V and 0 from J, leaving 12 bases between them. Sequenced: memory CD4+ T cells from blood. V is TRBV29-1 and J is TRBJ2-1; possible D gene TRBD2, 5 bases. This receptor was taken from a female donor in good health, serving as a healthy control. The CDR3 DNA is TGCAGCGTTGAAGAGGGAGCGAGAAGCTCCTACAATGAGCAGTTCTTC. Protein: CSVEEGARSSYNEQFF.